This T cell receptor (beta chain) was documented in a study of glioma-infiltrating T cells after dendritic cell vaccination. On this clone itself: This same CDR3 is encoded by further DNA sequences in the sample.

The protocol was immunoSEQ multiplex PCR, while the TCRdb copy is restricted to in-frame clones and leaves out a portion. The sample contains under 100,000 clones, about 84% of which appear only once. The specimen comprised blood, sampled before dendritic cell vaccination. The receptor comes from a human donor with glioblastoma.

CDR3 sequence (DNA): TGTGCCAGCTGTTTTTATACCGGGACAGGGGGATCCGAGCAGTACTTC. Translating it yields CASCFYTGTGGSEQYF. This rearrangement joins TRBV7-8 to TRBJ2-7, with 11 positions matching TRBD1. The germline V gene has CDR1 SGHVS and CDR2 FQNEAQ. This CDR3 is 16 amino acids long. Trimming at V came to 8 bases and at J to 6 bases, leaving 15 bases not matched to a gene.